Reported below is one T cell receptor beta chain. This clonotype was seen only a few times. It lacks a known antigen. Base qualities are not at hand, and no much larger clone is one base apart. Hyperthyroidism patients were aged 18 to 65 years and newly diagnosed, with disease duration of less than 2 months. Patients with uncontrolled infections, other autoimmune diseases, pregnancy or lactation were excluded. Diagnoses relied on clinical symptoms, serum thyroxine and TRAb, thyroid ultrasound and orbital computed tomography. For progressor patients, blood was drawn at the first diagnosis of hyperthyroidism, before any ophthalmopathy symptoms had appeared. PBMCs were isolated from about 10 ml of fresh peripheral blood by Ficoll-Paque density gradient centrifugation. Progressor patients were defined as those initially diagnosed with Graves' hyperthyroidism in whom ophthalmopathy developed during follow-up. Trizol reagent was used to extract total RNA, and RNA quality was then checked on an Agilent 2100 Bioanalyzer.

Based on the germline V gene (reference sequence), the CDR1 and CDR2 sequences are SEHNR and FQNEAQ. The junction shows trimming of 6 bases on V and 1 base on J, plus 9 bases between the germline ends. The CDR3 covers 13 residues, taking in both the cysteine and the phenylalanine. Only the CDR3 DNA is retained, 39 bases long and in frame from the first base. This specimen belongs to a study of T cells in Graves' hyperthyroidism and ophthalmopathy (dated by TCRdb to about 2019). Study-wide context: Peripheral blood samples were taken at the time of initial diagnosis, prior to any treatment. An independent validation cohort of 18 to 20 hyperthyroidism patients and about 15 patients who later progressed to ophthalmopathy tested prospective prediction of ophthalmopathy. After blood sampling, hyperthyroidism patients were treated with methimazole at a starting dose of 30 mg daily, and ophthalmopathy patients were treated with high-dose intravenous methylprednisolone. The approximately 90 discovery patients were divided at random into training and test sets in a 7:3 ratio. In addition, the study compared T-cell repertoires in thyroid tissue and in blood from several Graves' hyperthyroidism patients. TCR V-J signatures able to tell the groups apart were searched for in a discovery cohort of some 100 patients, of whom roughly 42 had Graves' ophthalmopathy and about 60 had stable Graves' hyperthyroidism. TCR Vbeta CDR3 sequencing of some 140 peripheral blood samples (under 45 ophthalmopathy, 75 to 85 hyperthyroidism and roughly 17 progressor patients) is reported in the paper.

The paper as a whole reports these results and caveats: No statistical method was used to fix the sample size in advance, and group allocation was not hidden from the investigators. A 13 V-J signature model separated ophthalmopathy from stable hyperthyroidism, with roughly 88% sensitivity and approximately 81% specificity in cross-validation and 80%/75% in testing. In validation, the model predicted progression to ophthalmopathy a median of about 6.5 months before onset, with over 55% sensitivity and about 72% specificity. Most expanded thyroid clonotypes (frequency above 0.001) were also found in blood, which suggests that blood repertoires may mirror thyroid immune responses.

TCR beta CDR3 regions were amplified from RNA transcripts. The first round of RT-PCR for the TCR CDR3 was performed with the HTBI primer set and the Qiagen OneStep RT-PCR kit. Libraries were constructed in a second round of multiplex PCR, after which size selection and purification were carried out. Sequencing of the libraries was done on an Illumina HiSeq2000 using paired-end 100 bp reads. The authors processed their data as follows. Raw data were processed with SOAPnuke, discarding reads with adapters, uncalled bases, mean Phred below 15, or no exact constant-primer or identifier match. High-quality paired reads were merged using COPE v1.2.5, and each unique nucleotide sequence was defined as a clonotype. MiTCR v1.1 was used to align clonotypes to the IMGT TRBV, TRBD and TRBJ reference segments. The analysis included only V-J combinations with a frequency above 0.0001, which together covered 99% to 99.2% of the repertoires. A TCS score was defined as the ratio between F50 (clonal expansion) and ExV (chaos), using BLOSUM62-based TCRdist between CDR3 peptides within each V-J. Welch's t-statistics and random forest reduced roughly 540 V-J features to about 13, which were used in a naive Bayes classifier (R e1071). TCRdb ran its own pipeline on the public reads, namely fastp trimming at Q25 and MiXCR clone calling, and kept in-frame beta chains. For every CDR3 protein sequence, its rows merge into one entry that carries the most common genes and DNA. The V and J calls shown here were made by TCRdb, not taken from the authors' results. Within this sample are around 290,000 distinct CDR3 sequences, with less than 15% of them counted one time only. The ten largest clones represent 7.8% of the sample.

Rearrangement joined TRBV7-9 to TRBJ1-2; TRBD1 is possibly the D segment (5 matching bases). The sequenced material came from blood. This receptor was identified in a woman in her thirties with Graves' hyperthyroidism that later progressed to Graves' ophthalmopathy. Here is the DNA: TGTGCCAGCAGGAAAGACAGTAACTATGGCTACACCTTC. It specifies CASRKDSNYGYTF.